This T cell receptor (beta chain) is drawn from a study of memory CD4+ T cells and cytomegalovirus serostatus. Single viable CD3+CD4+CD8-CD45RO+ cells were sorted as the memory CD4+ T cells. The method was immunoSEQ multiplex PCR; TCRdb's version includes in-frame clones alone and lacks a portion of them. In the table there are 35,000 to 55,000 clones, roughly 80% of which are singletons. V dropped 5 bases and J dropped 2; count of bases not matched to a gene: 13. The CDR3 totals 17 residues. From germline, CDR1 is LNHNV and CDR2 YYDKDF (reference sequence). This clonotype originated in an adult in good health and CMV-seronegative. The sequenced material came from memory CD4+ T cells from blood. J is TRBJ2-7 and V is TRBV15, with 9 nucleotides matching TRBD2. In DNA, the CDR3 is TGTGCCACCAGCCTCGGGAGGCGGGGGGGCTTCCCCTACGAGCAGTACTTC. Its translation is CATSLGRRGGFPYEQYF.